Below are 11 T cell receptor beta chains sequenced from a single sample in a study of vaccination and CD4 T cells after COVID-19. Cultured CD4+ T-cell DNA underwent Oncomine TCR Beta short-read sequencing. TCRdb used MiXCR to reprocess the PCR reads, holding one entry per CDR3 protein. Among roughly 6,400 distinct CDR3 sequences listed, about 50% were seen once. The treatment is: roughly 11-day PBMC culture with coronavirus spike peptide pools or control peptides (ViraFEST assay). Gathered ahead of the COVID-19 pandemic (2011-2018) were the CD4+ T cells of the unexposed donor. Antigens of these TCRs are unknown. Sequenced input: CD4+ T cells from blood, cultured in vitro. The receptors were sampled from a human donor in good health.

This sequence joins TRBV23-1 and TRBJ1-2, with a tentative D call TRBD1 (5 bases). TRBV23-1 is known as an ORF, though its function is uncertain. V was clipped by 0 bases and J by 8 bases, with 22 bases between them. This CDR3 region has 17 residues. The CDR3: CASSQSPDDSLMDGYTF. CDR3 coding DNA: TGCGCCAGCAGTCAATCCCCCGATGACAGTTTGATGGACGGCTACACCTTC.

This clonotype has more than one count but fewer than ten. The CDR3 nucleotides are TGCAGTGCTAGTTCCCAGGGAGACTATGGCTACACCTTC. Protein product: CSASSQGDYGYTF. This chain uses TRBV20-1 with TRBJ1-2; tentative D call: TRBD1 (5 bases). Trimming pared 3 bases from V and 3 bases from J, leaving 11 bases between. Germline CDR1 is DFQATT and CDR2 is SNEGSKA (reference sequence). This CDR3 has 13 residues.

CDR3 loop: CASRQGQGGKETQYF. The CDR3 DNA follows: TGTGCCAGCAGGCAGGGACAGGGGGGGAAGGAGACCCAGTACTTC. The gene calls are TRBV6-1 and TRBJ2-5, with 11 bases fitting TRBD1. The CDR3 spans 15 residues. The junction had 8 bases not matched to a gene; V was cut back by 6 bases and J by 5 bases. The germline V gene encodes CDR1 MNHNS and CDR2 SASEGT.

The chain couples TRBV7-2 to TRBJ2-4; either TRBD1 or TRBD2 may supply D (6 bases each). CDR1 is SGHTA, CDR2 FQGNSA, per germline. The CDR3 is made up of 14 amino acids. Trimming took 5 bases from V and 8 from J, leaving 16 bases between them. In nucleotides, the CDR3 is TGTGCCAGCAGCAGAGACGGGGGCGCAGACATTCAGTACTTC. Protein product: CASSRDGGADIQYF.

The gene calls are TRBV10-3 and TRBJ1-5, with D maybe TRBD1 (6 bases). Trimming shortened V by 6 bases and J by 4 bases, and 10 bases separated the two germline ends. This CDR3 spans 13 amino acids. Per the germline V gene, CDR1 is ENHRY and CDR2 is SYGVKD. The DNA of the CDR3 is TGTGCCATCAGCGGGACAACAAATCAGCCCCAGCATTTT. Translation gives CAISGTTNQPQHF.

The V gene is TRBV12-3 or TRBV12-4, the J gene TRBJ1-2; D call uncertain. Deletions cut 2 bases from V and 5 bases from J, with 12 bases between. This CDR3 is 14 amino acids long. The CDR3 loop reads CASSLRSGGYGYTF. The DNA of the CDR3 is TGTGCCAGCAGTTTAAGGAGTGGAGGTTATGGCTACACCTTC.

The CDR3 is CASTALWAEYEQYF. CDR3 DNA: TGTGCCAGCACCGCTTTATGGGCCGAGTACGAGCAGTACTTC. The chain links TRBV6-1 to TRBJ2-7; D is ambiguous. This CDR3 spans 14 amino acids. Germline CDR1 and CDR2: MNHNS and SASEGT. Trimming pared 7 bases from V and 4 bases from J, leaving 17 bases between.

The rearrangement uses TRBV27 and TRBJ2-5; D is possibly TRBD2 (6 bases). The CDR3 contains 17 residues. Germline values: CDR1 MNHEY, CDR2 SMNVEV (reference sequence). V was cut by 4 bases and J by 1 base, with 19 bases left in between. Written as DNA, the CDR3 is TGTGCCAGCAGTTCTCAGCCCGGGAGAATGGCCCAAGAGACCCAGTACTTC. It codes for CASSSQPGRMAQETQYF.

V is TRBV27 and J is TRBJ2-7; 10 bases are shared with TRBD2. The CDR3 consists of 16 residues. The germline V gene has CDR1 MNHEY and CDR2 SMNVEV (reference sequence). The V segment lost 0 bases and the J segment 4 bases; nucleotides outside the gene matches: 6. DNA for the CDR3: TGTGCCAGCAGTTTATCGATGGCTAGCGGGAGTTACGAGCAGTACTTC. The encoded protein is CASSLSMASGSYEQYF.

This clonotype was picked up a small number of times. This rearrangement joins TRBV28 to TRBJ1-1, with 8 bases identical to TRBD1. This CDR3 is 14 amino acids long. The ends lost 3 bases at V and 0 bases at J; junction bases unmatched: 0. Germline V gene data show CDR1 as MDHEN and CDR2 as SYDVKM. CDR3 loop: CASSLDRVNTEAFF. CDR3 DNA: TGTGCCAGCAGTTTGGACAGGGTGAACACTGAAGCTTTCTTT.

The CDR3 DNA sequence: TGCAGTGCTAGAGGTCACACAGATACGCAGTATTTT. Protein product: CSARGHTDTQYF. The chain links TRBV20-1 to TRBJ2-3; D call uncertain. Germline-derived CDR1 and CDR2 are DFQATT and SNEGSKA (reference sequence). Trimming left V 1 base short and J 2 bases short, with 4 bases between. The CDR3 loop spans 12 amino acids.